The entry that follows covers one T cell receptor beta chain sequence. The antigen is unknown. The data belong to a study of identifying expanded T cells in peripheral blood. General study points: Clone count variance between roughly 2-week samples rose with total template count. Technical replicates showed about 1.2 changed clones; roughly two weeks roughly 16; four weeks 19.

The data were produced by immunoSEQ multiplex PCR, yet TCRdb's version contains in-frame clones alone and is incomplete. Among 60,000 to 70,000 clones listed, about 83% were seen once. The sequence derives from a person aged 18 to 70 in good health. Input material: blood.

This chain's CDR3 is CATSRKGSSGGGNEQFF. CDR3 nucleotides: TGTGCCACCAGCCGCAAAGGGTCGAGCGGGGGGGGAAATGAGCAGTTCTTC. V usage is TRBV15 and J usage is TRBJ2-1, with 10 bases fitting TRBD2. Germline V gene data show CDR1 as LNHNV and CDR2 as YYDKDF (reference sequence). Trimming at V came to 5 bases and at J to 7 bases, leaving 14 bases not matched to a gene. This CDR3 contains 17 residues.